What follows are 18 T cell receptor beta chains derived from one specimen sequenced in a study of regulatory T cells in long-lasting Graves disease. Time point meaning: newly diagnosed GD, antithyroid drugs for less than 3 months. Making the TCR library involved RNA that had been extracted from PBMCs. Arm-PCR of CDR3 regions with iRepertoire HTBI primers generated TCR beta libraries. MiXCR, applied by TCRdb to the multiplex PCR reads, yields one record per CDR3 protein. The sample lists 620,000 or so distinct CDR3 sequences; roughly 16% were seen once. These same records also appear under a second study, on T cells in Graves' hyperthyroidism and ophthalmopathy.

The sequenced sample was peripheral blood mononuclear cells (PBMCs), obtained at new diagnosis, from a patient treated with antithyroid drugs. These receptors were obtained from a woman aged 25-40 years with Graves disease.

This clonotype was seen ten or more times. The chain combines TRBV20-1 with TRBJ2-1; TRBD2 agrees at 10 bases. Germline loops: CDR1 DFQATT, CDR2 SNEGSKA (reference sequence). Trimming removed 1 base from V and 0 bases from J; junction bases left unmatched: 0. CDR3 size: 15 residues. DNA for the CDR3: TGCAGTGCTAGAGGACTAGCGGGCTCCTACAATGAGCAGTTCTTC. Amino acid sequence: CSARGLAGSYNEQFF.

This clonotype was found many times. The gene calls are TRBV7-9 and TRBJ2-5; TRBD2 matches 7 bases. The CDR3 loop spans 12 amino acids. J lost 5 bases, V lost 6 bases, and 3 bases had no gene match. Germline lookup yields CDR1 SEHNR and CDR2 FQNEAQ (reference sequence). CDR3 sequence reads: CASRGGDETQYF. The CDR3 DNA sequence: TGTGCCAGCAGGGGAGGGGACGAGACCCAGTACTTC.

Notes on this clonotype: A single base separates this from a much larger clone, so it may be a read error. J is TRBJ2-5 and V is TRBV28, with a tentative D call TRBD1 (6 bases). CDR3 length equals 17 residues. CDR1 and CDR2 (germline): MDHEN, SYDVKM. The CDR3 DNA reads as TGTGCCAGCAGTTTAAAAGGAGCTAGTGGGGGCTACAATGAGCGGTTCTTC. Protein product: CASSLKGASGGYNERFF.

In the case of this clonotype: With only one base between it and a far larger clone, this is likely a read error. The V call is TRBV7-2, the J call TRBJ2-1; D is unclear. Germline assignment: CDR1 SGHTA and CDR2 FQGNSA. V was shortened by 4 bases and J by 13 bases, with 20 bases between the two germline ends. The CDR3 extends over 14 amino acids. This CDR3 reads CASSSQSGGETQFF. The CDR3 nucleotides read TGTGCCAGCAGCTCCCAGAGTGGTGGAGAGACCCAGTTCTTC.

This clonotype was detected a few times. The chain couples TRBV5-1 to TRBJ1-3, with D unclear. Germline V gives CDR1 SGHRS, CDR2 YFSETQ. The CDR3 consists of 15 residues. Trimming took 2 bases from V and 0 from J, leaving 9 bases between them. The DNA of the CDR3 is TGCGCCAGCAGCTTCGGCGCGACCTCTGGAAACACCATATATTTT. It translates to CASSFGATSGNTIYF.

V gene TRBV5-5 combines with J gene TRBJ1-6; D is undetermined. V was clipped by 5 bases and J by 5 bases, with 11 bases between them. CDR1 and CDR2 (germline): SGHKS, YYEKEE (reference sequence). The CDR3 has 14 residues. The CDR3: CASSPQPDNSPLHF. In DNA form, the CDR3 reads TGTGCCAGCAGTCCCCAGCCCGATAATTCACCCCTCCACTTT.

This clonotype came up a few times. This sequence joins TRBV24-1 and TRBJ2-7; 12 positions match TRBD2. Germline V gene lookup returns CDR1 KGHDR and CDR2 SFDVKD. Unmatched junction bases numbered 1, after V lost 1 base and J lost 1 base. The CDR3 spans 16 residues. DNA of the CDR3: TGTGCCACCAGTGATTTAACTAGCGGGGGGTCCTACGAGCAGTACTTC. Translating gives CATSDLTSGGSYEQYF.

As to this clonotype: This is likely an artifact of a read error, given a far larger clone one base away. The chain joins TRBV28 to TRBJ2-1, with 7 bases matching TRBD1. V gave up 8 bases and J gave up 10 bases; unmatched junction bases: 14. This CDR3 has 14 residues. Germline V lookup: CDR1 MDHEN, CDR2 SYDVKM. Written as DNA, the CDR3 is TGTGCCAGCGGTACGACAGGGTCACCTCACGAGCAGTTCTTC. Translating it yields CASGTTGSPHEQFF.

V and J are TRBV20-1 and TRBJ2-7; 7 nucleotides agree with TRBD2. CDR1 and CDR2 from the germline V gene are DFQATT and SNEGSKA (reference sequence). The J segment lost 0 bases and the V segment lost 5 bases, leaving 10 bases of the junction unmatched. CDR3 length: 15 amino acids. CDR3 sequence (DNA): TGCAGTGCTCCCCCGGCTGGCGGGAGCTCCTACGAGCAGTACTTC. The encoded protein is CSAPPAGGSSYEQYF.

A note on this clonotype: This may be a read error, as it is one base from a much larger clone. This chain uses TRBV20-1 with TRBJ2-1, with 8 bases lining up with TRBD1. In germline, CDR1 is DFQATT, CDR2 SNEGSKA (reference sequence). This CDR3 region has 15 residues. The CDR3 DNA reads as TGCAGTGCTTCTGCCCCCGGGACAGGTCACAATGAGCAGTCCTTC. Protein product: CSASAPGTGHNEQSF.

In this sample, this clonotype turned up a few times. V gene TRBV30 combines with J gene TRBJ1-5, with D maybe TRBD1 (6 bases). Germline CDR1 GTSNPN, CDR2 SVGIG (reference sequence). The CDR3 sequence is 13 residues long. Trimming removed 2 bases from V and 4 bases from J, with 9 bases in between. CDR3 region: CAWSLGGNQPQHF. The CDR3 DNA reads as TGTGCCTGGAGTTTAGGGGGGAATCAGCCCCAGCATTTT.

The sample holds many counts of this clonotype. The CDR3 DNA reads as TGCGCCAGCAGCTTGGTTGGATCGGATCAGCCCCAGCATTTT. As protein: CASSLVGSDQPQHF. This chain uses TRBV5-1 with TRBJ1-5; D is ambiguous. Germline CDR1 is SGHRS and CDR2 is YFSETQ. The CDR3 runs to 14 residues. The ends were cut back, 0 bases at V and 5 bases at J, with 9 bases in the middle.

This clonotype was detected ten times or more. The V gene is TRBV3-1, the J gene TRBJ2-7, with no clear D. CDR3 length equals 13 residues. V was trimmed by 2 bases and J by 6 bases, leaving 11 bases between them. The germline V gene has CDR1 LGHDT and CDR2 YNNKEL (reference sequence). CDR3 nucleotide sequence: TGTGCCAGCAGCCAACACACCCCGGGCGAGCAGTACTTC. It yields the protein CASSQHTPGEQYF.

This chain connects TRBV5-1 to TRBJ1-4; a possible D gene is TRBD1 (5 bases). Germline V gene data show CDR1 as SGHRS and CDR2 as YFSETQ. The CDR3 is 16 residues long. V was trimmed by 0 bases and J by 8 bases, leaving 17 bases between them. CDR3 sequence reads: CASSLGDGIRGEKLFF. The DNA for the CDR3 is TGCGCCAGCAGCTTGGGGGACGGGATCAGAGGAGAAAAACTGTTTTTT. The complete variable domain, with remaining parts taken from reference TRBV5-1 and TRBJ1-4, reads KAGVTQTPRYLIKTRGQQVTLSCSPISGHRSVSWYQQTPGQGLQFLFEYFSETQRNKGNFPGRFSGRQFSNSRSEMNVSTLELGDSALYLCASSLGDGIRGEKLFFGSGTQLSVL.

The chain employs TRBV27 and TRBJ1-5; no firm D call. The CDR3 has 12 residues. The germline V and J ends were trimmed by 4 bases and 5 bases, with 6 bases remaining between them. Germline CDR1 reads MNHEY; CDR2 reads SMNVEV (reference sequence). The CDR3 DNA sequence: TGTGCCAGCAGTTCCAATTATCAGCCCCAGCATTTT. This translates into CASSSNYQPQHF.

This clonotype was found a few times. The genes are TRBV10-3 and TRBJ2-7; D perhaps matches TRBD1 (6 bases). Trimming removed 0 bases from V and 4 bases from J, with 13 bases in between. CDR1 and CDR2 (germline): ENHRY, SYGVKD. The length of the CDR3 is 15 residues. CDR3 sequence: CAISESRGQLYEQYF. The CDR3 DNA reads TGTGCCATCAGTGAGTCTAGAGGACAGCTTTACGAGCAGTACTTC.

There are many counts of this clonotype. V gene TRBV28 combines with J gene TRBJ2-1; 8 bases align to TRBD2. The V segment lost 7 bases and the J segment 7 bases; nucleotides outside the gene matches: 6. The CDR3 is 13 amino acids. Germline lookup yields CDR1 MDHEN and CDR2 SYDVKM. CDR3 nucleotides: TGTGCCAGCATAGAAGCGGGAGAGAATGAGCAGTTCTTC. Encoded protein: CASIEAGENEQFF. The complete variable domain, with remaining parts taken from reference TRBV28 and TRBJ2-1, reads DVKVTQSSRYLVKRTGEKVFLECVQDMDHENMFWYRQDPGLGLRLIYFSYDVKMKEKGDIPEGYSVSREKKERFSLILESASTNQTSMYLCASIEAGENEQFFGPGTRLTVL.

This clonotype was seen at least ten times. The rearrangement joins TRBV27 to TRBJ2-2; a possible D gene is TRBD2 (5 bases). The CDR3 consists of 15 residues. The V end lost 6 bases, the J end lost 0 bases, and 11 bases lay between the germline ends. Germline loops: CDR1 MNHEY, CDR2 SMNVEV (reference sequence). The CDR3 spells CASRPWTANTGELFF. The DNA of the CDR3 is TGTGCCAGCAGGCCCTGGACTGCGAACACCGGGGAGCTGTTTTTT.